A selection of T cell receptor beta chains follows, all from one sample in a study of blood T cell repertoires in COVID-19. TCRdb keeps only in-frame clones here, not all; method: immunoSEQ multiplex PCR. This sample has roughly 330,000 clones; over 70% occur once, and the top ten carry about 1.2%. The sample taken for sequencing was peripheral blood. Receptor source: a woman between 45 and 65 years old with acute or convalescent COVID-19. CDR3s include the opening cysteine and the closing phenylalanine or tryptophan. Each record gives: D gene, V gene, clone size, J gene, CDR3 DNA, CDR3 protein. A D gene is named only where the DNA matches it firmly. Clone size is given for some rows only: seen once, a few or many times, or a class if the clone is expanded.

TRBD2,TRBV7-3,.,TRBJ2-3,TGTGCCAGCAGCCCAGACGGCGGGAGGGCAGATACGCAGTATTTT,CASSPDGGRADTQYF
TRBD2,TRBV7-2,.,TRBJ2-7,TGTGCCAGCAGCTTAGGGGGCGGGAGCTCCTACGAGCAGTACTTC,CASSLGGGSSYEQYF
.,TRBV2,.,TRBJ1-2,TGTGCCAGCAGTGTAAACAGGGATGACTATGGCTACACCTTC,CASSVNRDDYGYTF
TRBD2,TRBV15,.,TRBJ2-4,TGTGCCACCTCAAGGATTTTAGCGGGAGGGCCCACATACATTCAGTACTTC,CATSRILAGGPTYIQYF
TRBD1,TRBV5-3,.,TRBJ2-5,TGTGCCAGAAGCTCATCCAGGCAGGGGGCGGAGACCCAGTACTTC,CARSSSRQGAETQYF
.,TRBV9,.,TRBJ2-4,TGTGCCAGCAGCGTAGGGGTCCCCAGGGACATTCAGTACTTC,CASSVGVPRDIQYF
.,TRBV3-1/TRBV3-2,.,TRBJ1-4,TGTGCCAGCAGCCAAGAGGTGCAGGGGGAAAAACTGTTTTTT,CASSQEVQGEKLFF
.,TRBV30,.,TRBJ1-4,TGTGCCTGGAGCGGGACAACAACTAATGAAAAACTGTTTTTT,CAWSGTTTNEKLFF
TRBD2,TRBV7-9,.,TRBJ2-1,TGTGCCAGCCGGAGCGCGGGGGGCAGAATCAATGAGCAGTTCTTC,CASRSAGGRINEQFF
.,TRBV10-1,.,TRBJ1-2,TGCGCCAGCAGTGAGTCCATCACTCATGGCTACACCTTC,CASSESITHGYTF
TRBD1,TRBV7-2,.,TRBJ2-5,TGTGCCAGCAGCCGTAACAGGGGGATCCAAGAGACCCAGTACTTC,CASSRNRGIQETQYF
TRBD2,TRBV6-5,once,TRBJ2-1,TGTGCCAGCAGTTACTCGACGGGCGGGAGCTACAATGAGCAGTTCTTC,CASSYSTGGSYNEQFF
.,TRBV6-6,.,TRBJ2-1,TGTGCCAGCACACTATTCAGAGACAATGAGCAGTTCTTC,CASTLFRDNEQFF
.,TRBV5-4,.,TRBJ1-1,TGTGCCAGCAGCCTTGGGGGGGGCACTGAAGCTTTCTTT,CASSLGGGTEAFF
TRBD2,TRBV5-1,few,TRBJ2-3,TGCGCCAGCAGCTTCACCTTAGCGGGGGGCCGAGATACGCAGTATTTT,CASSFTLAGGRDTQYF
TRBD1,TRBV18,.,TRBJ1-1,TGTGCCAGCTCACCTTCCGGGACAGGGGGCGCGTACGAAGCTTTCTTT,CASSPSGTGGAYEAFF
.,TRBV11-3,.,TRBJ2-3,TGTGCCAGCAGCTTAGGGGGTCCCCAGGGCCACTGGGATACAGATACGCAGTATTTT,CASSLGGPQGHWDTDTQYF
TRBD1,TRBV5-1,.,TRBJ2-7,TGCGCCAGCAGCAGGACAGGGGGCTTCTACGAGCAGTACTTC,CASSRTGGFYEQYF
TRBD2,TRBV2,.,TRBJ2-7,TGTGCCAGCAGTGAAGGACTAGCGGGAGGCTACGAGCAGTACTTC,CASSEGLAGGYEQYF
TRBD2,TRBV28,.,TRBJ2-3,TGTGCCAGCAGTTTCCTCGCGGGAGGTCTCACAGATACGCAGTATTTT,CASSFLAGGLTDTQYF
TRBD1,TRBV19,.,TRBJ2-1,TGTGCCAGTTGCCTGACAGGGGGTATCGATGAGCAGTTCTTC,CASCLTGGIDEQFF
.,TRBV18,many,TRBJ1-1,TGTGCCAGCTCACCAAACCCCTCTCGGGCCCGCGGGACCACTGAAGCTTTCTTT,CASSPNPSRARGTTEAFF
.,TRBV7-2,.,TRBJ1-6,TGTGCCAGCAGCTCTCTCGGGGGAAGCAATTCACCCCTCCACTTT,CASSSLGGSNSPLHF
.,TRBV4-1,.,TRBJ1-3,TGCGCCAGCAGCCAAGGCGGGACGAACTCTGGAAACACCATATATTTT,CASSQGGTNSGNTIYF
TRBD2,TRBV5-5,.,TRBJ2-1,TGTGCCAGCAGCTTGTCCTGGCTAGCGGGTCCCAATGAGCAGTTCTTC,CASSLSWLAGPNEQFF